This T cell receptor (beta chain) was recovered during a study of blood T cell repertoires in COVID-19. Turning to the study itself: Acute and convalescent COVID-19 samples came from the United States, Italy and Spain. T cells, B-cell-depleted T cells, or PBMCs supplied cDNA or gDNA.

V was trimmed by 3 bases and J by 0 bases, leaving 9 bases between them. Germline CDR1 reads SNHLY; CDR2 reads FYNNEI. The length of the CDR3 is 15 residues. As originally analysed: Cell counts per sample came from amplifying reference gene primers. The table came from immunoSEQ multiplex PCR; TCRdb's copy has only in-frame clones and leaves some out. That table is the source of V, J and clone size, and D and trimming were worked out from the DNA. The sample lists about 130,000 clones, more than 75% seen once, with 9.5% to 12% in the top ten. Patients in Seattle were enrolled during active infection, then followed longitudinally.

Sequenced sample: peripheral blood. This TCR came from a woman in her 70s with COVID-19, enrolled during active disease. J is TRBJ2-1 and V is TRBV2; possibly TRBD1 for D (5 bases). CDR3 DNA sequence: TGTGCCAGCAGTGAGGCAGGGCCCTCCTACAATGAGCAGTTCTTC. Protein: CASSEAGPSYNEQFF.